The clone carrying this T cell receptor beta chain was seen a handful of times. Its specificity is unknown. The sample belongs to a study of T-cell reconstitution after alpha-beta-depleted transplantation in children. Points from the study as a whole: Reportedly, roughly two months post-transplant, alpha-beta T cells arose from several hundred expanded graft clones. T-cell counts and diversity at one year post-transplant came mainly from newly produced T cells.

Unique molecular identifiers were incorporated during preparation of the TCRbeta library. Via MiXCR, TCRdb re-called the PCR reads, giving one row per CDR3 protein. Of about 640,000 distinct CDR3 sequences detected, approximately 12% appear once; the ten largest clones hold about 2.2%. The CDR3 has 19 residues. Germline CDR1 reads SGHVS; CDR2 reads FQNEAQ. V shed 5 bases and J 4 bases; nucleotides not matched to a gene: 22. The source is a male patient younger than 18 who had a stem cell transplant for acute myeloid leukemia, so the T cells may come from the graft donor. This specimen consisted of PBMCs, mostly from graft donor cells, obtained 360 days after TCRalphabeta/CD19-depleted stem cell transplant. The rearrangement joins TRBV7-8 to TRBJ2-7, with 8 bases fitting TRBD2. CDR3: CASSPRLFRAGDYLYEQYF. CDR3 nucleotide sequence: TGTGCCAGCAGCCCACGACTGTTTCGAGCGGGGGACTACTTATACGAGCAGTACTTC.